This TCR beta chain was sequenced for a study of blood T cell repertoires in COVID-19. Turning to the study itself: The United States, Italy and Spain supplied acute and convalescent COVID-19 samples. PBMCs, B-cell-depleted T cells, or T cells were the source of the cDNA or gDNA that made up the material.

This clone was counted between two and nine times. Trimming took 2 bases from V and 6 from J; bases not matched to a gene: 5. The CDR3 extends over 15 amino acids. Germline V gene lookup returns CDR1 WNHNN and CDR2 SYGVQD (reference sequence). Original data processing: From reference gene primer amplification, estimates of nucleated cell counts were derived. The table came from immunoSEQ multiplex PCR; TCRdb's copy has only in-frame clones and leaves some out. V and J calls and clone size are given by that table; D and trimming were obtained from the DNA. The data hold approximately 240,000 clones, with around 82% observed a single time.

The V gene is TRBV10-1, the J gene TRBJ2-1; 9 bases align to TRBD2. What was sequenced was peripheral blood. This TCR derives from a woman of 80 years or more with active or convalescent COVID-19. Here the CDR3 reads CASSESMRGGNEQFF. Written as DNA, the CDR3 is TGCGCCAGCAGTGAGAGTATGCGGGGGGGCAATGAGCAGTTCTTC.